Following are 7 T cell receptor beta chains from one sample sequenced in a study of CD8+CD57+ T cells in acquired aplastic anemia (dated by TCRdb to about 2018). The sample was run on an Illumina HiSeq 2000. TCR beta VDJ combination and CDR3 sequence profiling used genomic DNA as the template. TCRdb handled the public reads itself, with Q25 trimming in fastp and clone calling in MiXCR, and kept productive beta chains. CDR3 protein duplicates are merged, each entry listing the most common genes and DNA. This sample gives about 180,000 distinct CDR3 sequences in total; nearly 50% of them show up just once. The biggest ten clones account for 10% to 15% of the sample. Flow cytometry had shown CD8+CD57+ cell expansion in the patients selected for sequencing. The specimen was sorted CD4+, CD8+, or CD8+CD57+ T cells (not recorded which) from PBMCs. These receptors were obtained from a human donor with aplastic anemia.

This clonotype was counted ten times or more. The chain employs TRBV5-1 and TRBJ2-3; D is ambiguous. Germline assignment: CDR1 SGHRS and CDR2 YFSETQ. Between the trimmed V and J ends, which lost 7 bases and 5 bases, there was a span of 14 bases. The CDR3 is made up of 13 amino acids. DNA of the CDR3: TGCGCCAGCCGTCTGGCCGTAGGAGATACGCAGTATTTT. Translating gives CASRLAVGDTQYF.

This clonotype was recorded at least ten times. At one of its ends the junction is not consistent with the germline gene, which may arise from a read error. V and J are TRBV6-1 and TRBJ2-7, with a possible D match to TRBD2 (6 bases). The CDR3 sequence is 14 residues long. CDR1 MNHNS and CDR2 SASEGT come from the germline V gene. DNA for the CDR3: TGTGCCAGCAGTGAAGCCAGGAGGGTTATCCCCGTAGACTTC. Its translation: CASSEARRVIPVDF.

In regard to this clonotype: One end of the junction varies from germline; a read error may be responsible. This rearrangement joins TRBV9 to TRBJ1-1; the D gene is possibly TRBD1 (6 bases). The CDR3 is made up of 14 amino acids. Germline lookup yields CDR1 SGDLS and CDR2 YYNGEE. CDR3 nucleotides: TGTGCCAGCAGCAGGGGGAACGAGAACACTGAAGTTTTCTTT. Amino acids: CASSRGNENTEVFF.

Many counts were recorded for this clonotype. V usage is TRBV5-1 and J usage is TRBJ2-3; 9 positions match TRBD2. Germline CDR1 and CDR2: SGHRS and YFSETQ. This CDR3 contains 17 residues. Trimming removed 4 bases from V and 6 bases from J; junction bases left unmatched: 15. The CDR3 DNA follows: TGCGCCAGCAGCCTCACGCCTAGCGGGGTTCGATTGGATACGCAGTATTTT. Amino acid sequence: CASSLTPSGVRLDTQYF.

The chain combines TRBV7-9 with TRBJ2-7, with 12 bases fitting TRBD1. The CDR3 totals 15 residues. Germline values: CDR1 SEHNR, CDR2 FQNEAQ (reference sequence). V lost 5 bases to trimming and J lost 2 bases; unmatched junction nucleotides: 4. The CDR3 here is CASSAGTGGTYEQYF. The CDR3, as DNA: TGTGCCAGCAGCGCAGGGACAGGGGGCACCTACGAGCAGTACTTC. The full variable domain, its missing parts supplied by reference TRBV7-9 and TRBJ2-7, is DTGVSQNPRHKITKRGQNVTFRCDPISEHNRLYWYRQTLGQGPEFLTYFQNEAQLEKSRLLSDRFSAERPKGSFSTLEIQRTEQGDSAMYLCASSAGTGGTYEQYFGPGTRLTVT.

This clonotype was counted between two and nine times. The chain recombines TRBV2 with TRBJ1-5, with D unresolved. CDR1 and CDR2 (germline): SNHLY, FYNNEI. Trimming took 0 bases from V and 5 from J, leaving 8 bases between them. The CDR3 covers 14 residues. The CDR3 DNA follows: TGTGCCAGCAGTGAAGCAGCCGCCCATCAGCCCCAGCATTTT. Amino acid sequence: CASSEAAAHQPQHF. The whole variable domain, remainder taken from reference TRBV2 and TRBJ1-5, is EPEVTQTPSHQVTQMGQEVILRCVPISNHLYFYWYRQILGQKVEFLVSFYNNEISEKSEIFDDQFSVERPDGSNFTLKIRSTKLEDSAMYFCASSEAAAHQPQHFGDGTRLSIL.

This clonotype has at least ten counts. V gene TRBV7-6 combines with J gene TRBJ2-7; D is unclear. This CDR3 spans 16 amino acids. The V and J ends lost 5 bases and 7 bases respectively, with 24 bases between them. CDR1 and CDR2 (germline): SGHVS, FNYEAQ. The CDR3 loop reads CASSPLLLRSALEQYF. The CDR3 DNA follows: TGTGCCAGCAGCCCCCTATTACTGCGCTCCGCTTTAGAGCAGTACTTC.